This TCR beta chain was sequenced in a study of OX40 agonist ivuxolimab in advanced cancers. For the study in its entirety: The costimulatory receptor OX40 (CD134) was targeted by ivuxolimab, a fully human IgG2 agonistic monoclonal antibody. In the dose-escalation cohort, 75% to 90% of patients were male, and the mean age was roughly 60 years with a range of roughly 23 to 79. Of the roughly 51 patients in dose escalation, around 20 had hepatocellular carcinoma, about 15 had melanoma, 9 had renal cell carcinoma and 9 had head and neck cancer. The monotherapy dose-escalation portion (N of about 47 patients) of the phase I ivuxolimab trial is reported in the paper. Intravenous ivuxolimab was administered to patients every 2 weeks at six dose levels: 0.01, 0.1, 0.3, 1.5, 3 and 10 mg/kg. Prior anti-PD-1, anti-PD-L1 or anti-CTLA-4 therapy was permitted, and checkpoint inhibitors had been received by about 44% of dose-escalation patients. Three dose-escalation patients achieved partial responses, one with hepatocellular carcinoma and two with cutaneous melanoma. The point of sequencing TCRbeta in the periphery was to test whether ivuxolimab changed TCR sequence diversity and drove clonal T-cell expansion. What the research found in general, with its limitations: Low levels of normalized T-cell clonal expansion were also seen in some patients who did not respond. After ivuxolimab, expanded clones were on average more numerous among CD8+ T cells than among CD4+ T cells. In partial responders in the 0.1-3.0 mg/kg groups, normalized peripheral clonal expansion was found to be among the lowest, especially among CD8+ T cells. At doses of 0.1 to 3.0 mg/kg, clonal expansion of both CD4+ and CD8+ blood T cells was observed from baseline to week 6. Which antigens the clonally expanded peripheral T cells were specific for was not determined.

CDR1 and CDR2, looked up from the germline V gene, are SGHRS and YFSETQ. Germline trimming: 4 bases from V, 2 bases from J; junction bases outside gene matches: 2. From the cysteine through the phenylalanine, the CDR3 covers 13 amino acids. Just CDR3 DNA is preserved here, 39 bases in frame from base 1. Patients with autoimmune disease history or receiving systemic immunosuppression were excluded from the trial. In every dose cohort, peripheral blood was drawn for TCR sequencing at baseline, cycle 4 day 1, and cycle 7 day 1. The samples were taken from a phase I, first-in-human, multicenter, open-label dose-escalation trial of ivuxolimab. The trial enrolled adults with locally advanced or metastatic head and neck squamous cell, hepatocellular, melanoma or renal cell carcinoma. Before TCR sequencing, CD4+ T cells and CD8+ T cells were sorted from peripheral blood as separate populations. Genomic DNA was isolated from the sorted cells so that the TCRbeta CDR3 region could be sequenced. The immunoSEQ Assay was used for sequencing of TCRbeta CDR3 regions. Imported from immuneACCESS, the table was reduced by TCRdb to in-frame sequences with V and J called. These copies leave out some clones; in studies compared against another copy, an unresolved V gene accounts for under half, and the cause of the remainder is not known. Within this sample are tens of thousands of clones, with roughly 90% of them counted one time only. The top ten clonotypes cover more than 8.5% of the sample.

On this clone itself: The specificity of this receptor is unknown. No base quality information exists; no much larger clone differs at one position. Distinct nucleotide sequences in the sample also encode this CDR3.

The chain joins TRBV5-1 to TRBJ1-2; 7 central bases correspond to TRBD1. Sequenced here: CD4+ or CD8+ T cells sorted from blood, sampled in a trial of the OX40 agonist ivuxolimab. The sequence derives from an adult with an advanced solid tumor such as melanoma, head and neck, liver or kidney cancer. The sequence in DNA is TGCGCCAGCAGCCTGGACAGGAACTATGGCTACACCTTC. This translates into CASSLDRNYGYTF.